These 5 T cell receptor beta chains share one sample of origin, sequenced in a study of CD8+CD57+ T cells in acquired aplastic anemia. It was genomic DNA that served as the template for profiling TCR beta VDJ and CDR3. Using its own MiXCR run on the reads, TCRdb lists one record per CDR3 protein. The sample consists of 100,000 to 150,000 distinct CDR3 sequences, around 41% of them appearing once. The sequencing input was sorted CD4+, CD8+, or CD8+CD57+ T cells (not recorded which) from PBMCs. The receptors here all came from a human donor in good health, serving as a control.

The chain uses TRBV11-2 and TRBJ1-2; TRBD1 is a possible D gene (6 bases). Trimming stripped 7 bases from V and 3 bases from J, with 15 bases between. There are 14 residues in the CDR3. Germline loops: CDR1 SGHAT, CDR2 FQNNGV. The CDR3 nucleotides read TGTGCCAGCACACCTGGAGGGGGACACTATGGCTACACCTTC. Amino acid sequence: CASTPGGGHYGYTF.

As for this clonotype: A much larger clone lies a single base off, so this may be a read error. The V gene is TRBV6-5, the J gene TRBJ2-5, with D possibly being TRBD1 or TRBD2 (5 bases each). This CDR3 contains 12 residues. Germline values: CDR1 MNHEY, CDR2 SVGAGI. The CDR3 region has the DNA TGTGCCAGCACTACCACCTGGGGGACCCAGCACTTC. This encodes CASTTTWGTQHF.

In its sample, this clonotype was seen many times. It is unclear where the CDR3 begins or ends on the DNA, so no DNA is shown, and the CDR3 is as TCRdb lists it. The chain carries TRBV20-1 and TRBJ1-4; the D call in the table, TRBD1, was not verified against the DNA. Germline V lookup: CDR1 DFQATT, CDR2 SNEGSKA (reference sequence). The CDR3 contains 15 residues when both ends are counted. The chain's CDR3 is CSARVFWQGNEKLFF.

The J gene is TRBJ2-1, the V gene TRBV11-2; D ambiguous. The CDR3 consists of 15 residues. V dropped 5 bases and J dropped 4 bases, with 15 bases sitting between them. In germline, CDR1 is SGHAT, CDR2 FQNNGV. CDR3 bases: TGTGCCAGCAGCGTGGTATCCATCCCATACAATGAGCAGTTCTTC. Amino acids: CASSVVSIPYNEQFF.

This clonotype appeared many times. The rearrangement joins TRBV5-1 to TRBJ2-1; 7 nucleotides agree with TRBD1. Germline V gene sequence: CDR1 SGHRS, CDR2 YFSETQ. The CDR3 consists of 14 residues. The V and J ends lost 3 bases and 3 bases, in that order; junction bases with no gene match: 3. As DNA, the CDR3 is TGCGCCAGCAGCTACGGACAGGACTACAATGAGCAGTTCTTC. This gives the protein CASSYGQDYNEQFF.